This T cell receptor beta chain was sequenced during a study of blood T cell repertoires in COVID-19. Looking at the study overall: Acute and convalescent COVID-19 samples came from the United States, Italy and Spain. Sources were T cells, B-cell-depleted T cells, or PBMCs; the material itself was cDNA or gDNA.

CDR1 MNHEY and CDR2 SVGAGI come from the germline V gene. Trimming took 6 bases from V and 8 from J, leaving 10 bases between them. The CDR3 contains 12 residues. Method: immunoSEQ multiplex PCR; TCRdb's copy keeps in-frame clones and lacks some. Counted here are fewer than 300,000 clones, roughly 92% occurring once; the ten biggest clones make up around 2.2%. Sequenced sample: peripheral blood. The source is a woman in her 30s with COVID-19, enrolled during active disease. J is TRBJ1-4 and V is TRBV6-5, with a weak D call TRBD1 (5 bases). CDR3 sequence: CASRRQLEKLFF. DNA of the CDR3: TGTGCCAGCAGAAGACAGTTAGAAAAACTGTTTTTT.